Listed below are T cell receptor beta chains from one sample, sequenced in a study of blood T cell repertoires in COVID-19. Clones were read by immunoSEQ multiplex PCR, and TCRdb kept only the in-frame ones, dropping some. The table includes some 100,000 clones, about 86% detected once. Sequencing was done on a sample of peripheral blood. These receptors originate from a man aged 50-60 years with COVID-19, enrolled during active disease. Each CDR3 is given with its conserved first and last residue. D genes are given only for firm matches. Some rows mark clone size as missing; the rest say once, few, many or name a class of expanded clone.

d_call	v_call	clone_size	j_call	cdr3_nt	cdr3_aa
.	TRBV30	.	TRBJ2-1	TGTGCCTGGAGGTCAGGGGCGGCCTACAATGAGCAGTTCTTC	CAWRSGAAYNEQFF
TRBD1	TRBV7-2	.	TRBJ1-1	TGTGCCAGCAGCTTTGCACAGGGGGGTACTGAAGCTTTCTTT	CASSFAQGGTEAFF
TRBD2	TRBV9	.	TRBJ2-3	TGTGCCAGCAGCCACCAAGCGGGGGGTTTTTCAGATACGCAGTATTTT	CASSHQAGGFSDTQYF
TRBD1	TRBV6-5	.	TRBJ1-4	TGTGCCAGCAGACGGACAGGGACTAATGAAAAACTGTTTTTT	CASRRTGTNEKLFF
.	TRBV29-1	.	TRBJ1-2	TGCAGCGTTGAACGTGAGAATCGCTACACCTTC	CSVERENRYTF
TRBD1	TRBV30	.	TRBJ1-4	TGTGCCTGGAGTCCCCTCGACAGGGGAGGGGAAAAACTGTTTTTT	CAWSPLDRGGEKLFF
.	TRBV27	.	TRBJ2-5	TGTGCCAGCAGTTTATCGGGACTGGGGACCCAGTACTTC	CASSLSGLGTQYF
.	TRBV27	.	TRBJ1-2	TGTGCCAGCAGTTTTTTACGGAGCTATGGCTACACCTTC	CASSFLRSYGYTF
.	TRBV2	.	TRBJ1-1	TGTGCCAGCAGTAAGTCCAGGGGAGGGACTGAAGCTTTCTTT	CASSKSRGGTEAFF
.	TRBV27	.	TRBJ1-2	TGTGCCAGCAGTGCGAGGGCGGGTTCCTATGGCTACACCTTC	CASSARAGSYGYTF
TRBD2	TRBV5-1	.	TRBJ2-7	TGCGCCAGCAGCTTGCAGCGGGGTCGCTACGAGCAGTACTTC	CASSLQRGRYEQYF
.	TRBV3-1/TRBV3-2	.	TRBJ2-3	TGTGCCAGCAGCCCTATGGGGAATAGCGCAGATACGCAGTATTTT	CASSPMGNSADTQYF
.	TRBV10-2	.	TRBJ2-7	TGCGCCAGCAGTGAGTCCCGGCAGGTCAACTACGAGCAGTACTTC	CASSESRQVNYEQYF
.	TRBV2	.	TRBJ1-1	TGTGCCAGGACAATCGGATCGAACACTGAAGCTTTCTTT	CARTIGSNTEAFF
.	TRBV10-3	once	TRBJ1-3	TGTGCCATCAGTGAGACAGATTCCTCTGGAAACACCATATATTTT	CAISETDSSGNTIYF
TRBD1	TRBV7-8	.	TRBJ1-2	TGTGCCAGCAGCGGCCCGGGACAGGGGAGTGAATATGGCTACACCTTC	CASSGPGQGSEYGYTF
.	TRBV24-1	.	TRBJ1-2	TGTGCCACCAGTGTCGGCGAGGGCTATGGCTACACCTTC	CATSVGEGYGYTF
.	TRBV6-1	once	TRBJ1-6	TGTGCCAGCAGTGAACGGGGGTTCGGGGAACCATATAATTCACCCCTCCACTTT	CASSERGFGEPYNSPLHF
TRBD2	TRBV10-1	.	TRBJ2-1	TGCGCCAGCAGTCATACTAGCGGGGGGGCAAATGAGCAGTTCTTC	CASSHTSGGANEQFF
.	TRBV11-2	.	TRBJ1-5	TGTGCCAGCAGCTTAGCCGGGGGAAGTCAGCCCCAGCATTTT	CASSLAGGSQPQHF
TRBD1	TRBV6-5	once	TRBJ1-4	TGTGCCAGCAGTTACCTAAGGACAGGCTGGAATGAAAAACTGTTTTTT	CASSYLRTGWNEKLFF
TRBD1	TRBV19	.	TRBJ1-6	TGTGCCAGTAGTCCGAGGACAGGGGGCCCTAGCTCCTATAATTCACCCCTCCACTTT	CASSPRTGGPSSYNSPLHF
.	TRBV4-1	once	TRBJ1-3	TGCGCCAGCAGCCAAGATCGGGTGGCCGGAAACACCATATATTTT	CASSQDRVAGNTIYF
TRBD1	TRBV19	.	TRBJ1-5	TGTGCCAGTAGACCGAACCCGGGACAGGAGAGTTATAGCAATCAGCCCCAGCATTTT	CASRPNPGQESYSNQPQHF